These 27 T cell receptor beta chains were all obtained from the same sample, sequenced in a study of CD8 T cells in ankylosing spondylitis. Each CDR3 protein is one row after TCRdb ran MiXCR on the 5' RACE reads. The sample has 200,000 or so distinct CDR3 sequences, roughly 24% seen once. Sequenced input: blood, either unsorted or a sorted T cell fraction (not recorded which). The receptors were gathered from a male donor with ankylosing spondylitis or in good health (not recorded which).

This clonotype appeared many times. The rearrangement uses TRBV11-2 and TRBJ2-7; the match to TRBD2 covers 12 bases. This CDR3 contains 16 residues. With V trimmed by 5 bases and J by 0 bases, 5 bases remained unmatched. In germline, CDR1 is SGHAT, CDR2 FQNNGV. CDR3 DNA: TGTGCCAGCAGCCCGAGGACTAGCGGGATCTCCTACGAGCAGTACTTC. This translates into CASSPRTSGISYEQYF. The whole variable domain, remainder taken from reference TRBV11-2 and TRBJ2-7, is EAGVAQSPRYKIIEKRQSVAFWCNPISGHATLYWYQQILGQGPKLLIQFQNNGVVDDSQLPKDRFSAERLKGVDSTLKIQPAKLEDSAVYLCASSPRTSGISYEQYFGPGTRLTVT.

This clonotype has at least ten counts. The gene calls are TRBV5-1 and TRBJ1-6, with D tentatively TRBD1 (6 bases). The CDR3 extends over 13 amino acids. Germline CDR1 SGHRS, CDR2 YFSETQ. V lost 3 bases to trimming and J lost 9 bases, with 10 bases between them. In DNA form, the CDR3 reads TGCGCCAGCAGCTGGACAGTCGGTTCACCCCTCCACTTT. Translation: CASSWTVGSPLHF. Based on the CDR3 plus reference TRBV5-1 and TRBJ1-6, the full variable domain is KAGVTQTPRYLIKTRGQQVTLSCSPISGHRSVSWYQQTPGQGLQFLFEYFSETQRNKGNFPGRFSGRQFSNSRSEMNVSTLELGDSALYLCASSWTVGSPLHFGNGTRLTVT.

With regard to this clonotype: A much bigger clone sits one base away, suggesting this may be a read error. V is TRBV20-1 and J is TRBJ1-5; D call uncertain. Trimming shortened V by 2 bases and J by 2 bases, and 7 bases separated the two germline ends. Germline V gene lookup returns CDR1 DFQATT and CDR2 SNEGSKA (reference sequence). This CDR3 comprises 13 residues. The CDR3 DNA sequence: TGCAGTGCTAGATACGGGCGCAATCAGCCCCAGCATTTT. This translates into CSARYGRNQPQHF.

This clonotype has a count of ten or more. This CDR3 reads CASSSSGKNYNEQFF. CDR3 in DNA: TGTGCCAGCAGCTCTAGCGGAAAGAACTACAATGAGCAGTTCTTC. The J gene is TRBJ2-1, the V gene TRBV5-6, with 7 bases aligning to TRBD2. Germline V gene sequence: CDR1 SGHDT, CDR2 YYEEEE. V was clipped by 3 bases and J by 3 bases; unmatched bases: 6. The length of the CDR3 is 15 residues.

At least ten counts were recorded for this clonotype. V gene TRBV20-1 combines with J gene TRBJ2-3; 12 bases are shared with TRBD2. The V gene's germline CDR1 is DFQATT and CDR2 SNEGSKA (reference sequence). V was pared by 4 bases and J by 1 base, with 6 bases of the junction left unmatched. The CDR3 is 16 residues long. CDR3 DNA sequence: TGCAGTGCTAACCTAGCGGGAGGGCCTGGCACAGATACGCAGTATTTT. Its protein is CSANLAGGPGTDTQYF.

V and J are TRBV9 and TRBJ2-7; the D gene is possibly TRBD2 (6 bases). Trimming stripped 1 base from V and 3 bases from J, with 11 bases between. Germline CDR1 SGDLS, CDR2 YYNGEE. CDR3 length: 14 residues. The CDR3 coding sequence is TGTGCCAGCAGCGTATCCCACGGGGGCTACGAGCAGTACTTC. Translated, it gives CASSVSHGGYEQYF.

This clonotype was picked up a small number of times. The J gene is TRBJ2-1, the V gene TRBV20-1; TRBD2 is a possible D gene (6 bases). The CDR3 length is 12 residues. Germline CDR1 and CDR2: DFQATT and SNEGSKA (reference sequence). Trimming removed 7 bases at V and 8 bases at J, with 15 bases between. The CDR3 bases are TGCAGTGGTCGACTAGTTGTGGATGAGCAGTTCTTC. Residues: CSGRLVVDEQFF.

This clonotype was found many times. The chain couples TRBV5-1 to TRBJ1-1; no clear D. Germline CDR1 is SGHRS and CDR2 is YFSETQ. The V gene lost 1 base and the J gene lost 5 bases, with 9 bases spanning the gap. The CDR3 has 13 residues. The CDR3 region has the DNA TGCGCCAGCAGCTTGCTAGGGAGTACTGAAGCTTTCTTT. It translates to CASSLLGSTEAFF.

This clonotype appeared many times. The chain uses TRBV18 and TRBJ2-7; a possible D gene is TRBD2 (6 bases). The CDR3 has 15 residues. Trimming took 1 base from V and 2 from J, leaving 12 bases between them. Germline CDR1 is KGHSH and CDR2 is LQKENI. The CDR3 nucleotides are TGTGCCAGCTCACCACGCGGGACCCATACCTACGAGCAGTACTTC. Translation: CASSPRGTHTYEQYF.

This clonotype occurred a few times. V and J are TRBV20-1 and TRBJ1-1, with D maybe TRBD1 (5 bases). Germline V CDR1 and CDR2: DFQATT, SNEGSKA (reference sequence). CDR3 length: 19 residues. V was cut by 5 bases and J by 0 bases, with 28 bases left in between. As DNA, the CDR3 is TGCAGTGCTCGTATATCAGGACGGGCAGGGTGGGTCATGAACACTGAAGCTTTCTTT. It translates to CSARISGRAGWVMNTEAFF.

This clonotype has at least ten counts. The V gene is TRBV29-1, the J gene TRBJ2-3; D gene ambiguous. Between the trimmed V and J ends, which lost 6 bases and 1 base, there was a span of 8 bases. Per germline, CDR1 SQVTM and CDR2 ANQGSEA. The CDR3 consists of 12 residues. For the CDR3, the DNA is TGCAGCGTGGAGAAAGGCACAGATACGCAGTATTTT. This codes for CSVEKGTDTQYF.

This clonotype was observed many times. J is TRBJ2-6 and V is TRBV10-3; 9 nucleotides line up with TRBD1. The CDR3 spans 16 residues. Germline V gene lookup returns CDR1 ENHRY and CDR2 SYGVKD. V shed 1 base and J 2 bases; nucleotides not matched to a gene: 0. The DNA for the CDR3 is TGTGCCATCAGTGAGTGGACAGGGGCTGGGGCCAACGTCCTGACTTTC. This translates into CAISEWTGAGANVLTF.

The chain couples TRBV25-1 to TRBJ2-1; D could derive from TRBD1 or TRBD2 (5 bases each). Germline V lookup: CDR1 MGHDK, CDR2 SYGVNS. Trimming cost V 3 bases and J 8 bases, with 14 bases left between them. The CDR3 is 14 amino acids. CDR3: CASSDVGRGDEQFF. CDR3 bases: TGTGCCAGCAGTGACGTAGGAAGGGGAGATGAGCAGTTCTTC. The whole variable domain, remainder taken from reference TRBV25-1 and TRBJ2-1, is EADIYQTPRYLVIGTGKKITLECSQTMGHDKMYWYQQDPGMELHLIHYSYGVNSTEKGDLSSESTVSRIRTEHFPLTLESARPSHTSQYLCASSDVGRGDEQFFGPGTRLTVL.

The chain joins TRBV2 to TRBJ2-4; TRBD1 or TRBD2 may be the D gene (5 bases each). Trimming took 1 base from V and 9 from J, leaving 16 bases between them. Germline CDR1 SNHLY, CDR2 FYNNEI. CDR3 length: 15 amino acids. CDR3 residues: CASSEGSGLVGIQYF. DNA for the CDR3: TGTGCCAGCAGTGAAGGGTCGGGGCTTGTAGGCATTCAGTACTTC. The full variable domain, rest sourced from reference TRBV2 and TRBJ2-4, is EPEVTQTPSHQVTQMGQEVILRCVPISNHLYFYWYRQILGQKVEFLVSFYNNEISEKSEIFDDQFSVERPDGSNFTLKIRSTKLEDSAMYFCASSEGSGLVGIQYFGAGTRLSVL.

This clonotype came up a few times. The genes are TRBV18 and TRBJ1-1; possible D gene TRBD1, 6 bases. Per germline, CDR1 KGHSH and CDR2 LQKENI. The CDR3 length is 16 residues. Deletions cut 6 bases from V and 5 bases from J, with 22 bases between. CDR3: CASSGTLSRGGTEAFF. CDR3 nucleotide sequence: TGTGCCAGCTCGGGGACACTTTCTAGAGGGGGAACTGAAGCTTTCTTT. Using reference TRBV18 and TRBJ1-1 for the parts outside the CDR3, the full variable domain is NAGVMQNPRHLVRRRGQEARLRCSPMKGHSHVYWYRQLPEEGLKFMVYLQKENIIDESGMPKERFSAEFPKEGPSILRIQQVVRGDSAAYFCASSGTLSRGGTEAFFGQGTRLTVV.

The CDR3 coding sequence is TGTGCCAGCTCACCGCGGGGTGCTAATGAAAAACTGTTTTTT. Its protein is CASSPRGANEKLFF. The genes are TRBV18 and TRBJ1-4; D is unclear. The V and J ends lost 3 bases and 3 bases respectively, with 8 bases between them. Germline loops: CDR1 KGHSH, CDR2 LQKENI. The CDR3 totals 14 residues.

V usage is TRBV4-3 and J usage is TRBJ2-7; 8 bases fit TRBD1. The J segment lost 6 bases and the V segment lost 2 bases, leaving 3 bases of the junction unmatched. This CDR3 region has 13 residues. Germline V lookup: CDR1 LGHNA, CDR2 YSLEER. CDR3 region: CASSQKTGGEQYF. The CDR3 DNA follows: TGCGCCAGCAGCCAAAAAACAGGGGGCGAGCAGTACTTC.

Remarks on this clonotype: A much larger clonotype is one base distant, so this may be a read error. The chain has TRBV7-8 and TRBJ1-2; 7 bases line up with TRBD1. V lost 7 bases to trimming and J lost 5 bases; unmatched junction nucleotides: 7. Germline CDR1 is SGHVS and CDR2 is FQNEAQ. CDR3 length: 13 amino acids. DNA of the CDR3: TGTGCCAGCACCGAGACAGGGAAATATGGCTACACCTTC. It is translated as CASTETGKYGYTF.

This clonotype came up many times. The J gene is TRBJ2-3, the V gene TRBV4-2; unclear D gene. Germline-derived CDR1 and CDR2 are LGHNA and YNFKEQ. This CDR3 spans 13 amino acids. Trimming took 3 bases from V and 4 from J, leaving 8 bases between them. The CDR3 coding sequence is TGTGCCAGCAGCCAGGCCCAAGCAGATACGCAGTATTTT. Translating gives CASSQAQADTQYF.

This clonotype was seen repeatedly, ten times or more. The chain recombines TRBV12-3 or TRBV12-4 with TRBJ2-5; TRBD2 agrees at 9 bases. The CDR3 extends over 15 amino acids. The ends lost 3 bases at V and 5 bases at J; junction bases unmatched: 7. CDR3 sequence (DNA): TGTGCCAGCAGTTTTTCTGCGGGAGGGGGGGAGACCCAGTACTTC. As protein: CASSFSAGGGETQYF.

This clonotype was seen at least ten times. The V call is TRBV2, the J call TRBJ2-4; no firm D call. Germline V gene lookup returns CDR1 SNHLY and CDR2 FYNNEI. The CDR3 loop spans 13 amino acids. V shed 7 bases and J shed 3 bases, with 10 bases lying between them. CDR3 sequence: CASTSEIKNIQYF. The CDR3 coding sequence is TGTGCCAGCACCTCAGAGATCAAAAACATTCAGTACTTC.

The chain couples TRBV20-1 to TRBJ2-1; 7 positions agree with TRBD1. Germline loops: CDR1 DFQATT, CDR2 SNEGSKA (reference sequence). V was pared by 4 bases and J by 2 bases, with 5 bases of the junction left unmatched. This CDR3 comprises 14 residues. The CDR3, as DNA: TGCAGTGCTATGGACAGGTCCGCCTACAATGAGCAGTTCTTC. Protein: CSAMDRSAYNEQFF.

This clonotype was detected only a few times. J is TRBJ1-6 and V is TRBV20-1, with unresolved D. This CDR3 has 14 residues. Between the trimmed V and J ends, which lost 1 base and 5 bases, there was a span of 9 bases. Germline CDR1 is DFQATT and CDR2 is SNEGSKA (reference sequence). CDR3 region: CSARGGQNNSPLHF. DNA of the CDR3: TGCAGTGCTAGAGGCGGGCAGAATAATTCACCCCTCCACTTT.

The J gene is TRBJ2-6, the V gene TRBV27; 7 bases fit TRBD2. This CDR3 is built from 21 residues. Germline CDR1 and CDR2: MNHEY and SMNVEV (reference sequence). V lost 5 bases and J lost 3; bases outside the gene matches: 22. The CDR3: CASSPRLSVSAGVGGANVLTF. The CDR3 region has the DNA TGTGCCAGCAGTCCAAGACTGTCCGTGTCGGCGGGAGTGGGTGGGGCCAACGTCCTGACTTTC.

The gene calls are TRBV20-1 and TRBJ2-3, with D perhaps TRBD2 (5 bases). The CDR3 runs to 15 residues. The V and J ends lost 2 bases and 5 bases respectively, with 17 bases between them. Germline V gene lookup returns CDR1 DFQATT and CDR2 SNEGSKA (reference sequence). CDR3 sequence (DNA): TGCAGTGCTAGATTGGTGGGAGAACCCCAAGATACGCAGTATTTT. This sequence encodes CSARLVGEPQDTQYF.

This clonotype was recorded many times. A much larger clone differs from this one at a single base, so this may be a read error. The genes are TRBV12-3 or TRBV12-4 and TRBJ2-7; 13 positions match TRBD2. CDR3 length: 14 residues. V was pared by 6 bases and J by 4 bases, with 3 bases of the junction left unmatched. Written as DNA, the CDR3 is TGTGCCAGCAGCCGGACTAGCGGGAGATACGAGCAGTACTTC. It encodes CASSRTSGRYEQYF.

This clonotype was observed at least ten times. The J gene is TRBJ1-3, the V gene TRBV4-1; no definite D call. Trimming cost V 5 bases and J 0 bases, with 2 bases left between them. The length of the CDR3 is 12 residues. The germline V gene encodes CDR1 MGHRA and CDR2 YSYEKL. The CDR3 region is CASSNSGNTIYF. The CDR3 DNA is TGCGCCAGCAGCAACTCTGGAAACACCATATATTTT.